The clone carrying this T cell receptor (beta chain) was seen repeatedly, ten times or more. The data are from a study of regulatory T cells in long-lasting Graves disease. Study in general: Persistent Graves' disease required over 5 years of antithyroid drugs and positive TSH receptor antibodies.

Time point here: persistent/refractory GD, antithyroid drugs over 5 years with positive TRAb. PBMCs were the source of the RNA used for TCR sequencing. CDR3 regions were amplified by Arm-PCR using iRepertoire HTBI primers to build TCR beta libraries. Original processing notes: Samples jointly harbored 60 to 70 TRBV and 15 or so TRBJ segments. TCRdb recomputed calls from the multiplex PCR reads with MiXCR, one row per CDR3 protein. The V and J calls here are based on TCRdb, not the publication. The repertoire holds about 470,000 distinct CDR3 sequences, with under 25% as singletons. Sequenced material: peripheral blood mononuclear cells (PBMCs), taken when the disease was refractory, from a patient treated with antithyroid drugs. The receptor's source is a female donor with Graves disease.

CDR3 sequence (DNA): TGTGCCAGCAGCACCGGGAGATACCATGGCGAGCAGTACTTC. It codes for CASSTGRYHGEQYF. The chain recombines TRBV28 with TRBJ2-7; D possibly corresponds to TRBD2 (6 bases). Between the trimmed V and J ends, which lost 6 bases and 6 bases, there was a span of 18 bases. The V gene's germline CDR1 is MDHEN and CDR2 SYDVKM. CDR3 length: 14 residues.